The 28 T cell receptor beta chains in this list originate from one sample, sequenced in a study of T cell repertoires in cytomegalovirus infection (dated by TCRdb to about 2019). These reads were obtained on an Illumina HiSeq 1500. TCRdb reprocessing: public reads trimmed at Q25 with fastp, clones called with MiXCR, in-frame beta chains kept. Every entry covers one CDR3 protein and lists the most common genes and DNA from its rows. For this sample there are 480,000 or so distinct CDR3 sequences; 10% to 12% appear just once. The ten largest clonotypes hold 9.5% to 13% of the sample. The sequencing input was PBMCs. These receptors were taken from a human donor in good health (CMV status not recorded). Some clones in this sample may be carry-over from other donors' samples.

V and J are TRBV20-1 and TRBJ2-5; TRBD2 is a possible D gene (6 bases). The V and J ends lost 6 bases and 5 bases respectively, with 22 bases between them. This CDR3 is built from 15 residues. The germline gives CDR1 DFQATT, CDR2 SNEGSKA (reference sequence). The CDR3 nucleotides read TGCAGTGCAAAATCCTCTAGCGACCCAATGGAGACCCAGTACTTC. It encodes CSAKSSSDPMETQYF.

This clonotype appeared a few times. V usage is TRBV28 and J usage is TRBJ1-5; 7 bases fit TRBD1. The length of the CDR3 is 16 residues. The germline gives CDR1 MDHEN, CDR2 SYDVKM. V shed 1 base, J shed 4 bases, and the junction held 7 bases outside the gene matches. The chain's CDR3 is CASSLYGTDINQPQHF. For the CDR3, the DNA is TGTGCCAGCAGTTTATACGGGACAGACATTAATCAGCCCCAGCATTTT.

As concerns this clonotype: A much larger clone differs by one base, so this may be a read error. As DNA, the CDR3 is TGTGCCAGTAGTCTAAGGACAACCTCCCGGCCCCAGCATTTT. Its translation: CASSLRTTSRPQHF. The chain joins TRBV19 to TRBJ1-5; perhaps TRBD1 as D (5 bases). V lost 5 bases and J 9 bases, leaving 17 bases between the germline ends. Germline loops: CDR1 LNHDA, CDR2 SQIVND (reference sequence). The CDR3 totals 14 residues.

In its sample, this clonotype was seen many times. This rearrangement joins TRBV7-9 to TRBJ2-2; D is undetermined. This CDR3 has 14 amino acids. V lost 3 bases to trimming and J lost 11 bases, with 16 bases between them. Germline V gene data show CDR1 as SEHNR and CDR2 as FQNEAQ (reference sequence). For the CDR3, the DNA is TGTGCCAGCAGCTTCCGGTCTACATCCCTAGAGCTGTTTTTT. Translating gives CASSFRSTSLELFF.

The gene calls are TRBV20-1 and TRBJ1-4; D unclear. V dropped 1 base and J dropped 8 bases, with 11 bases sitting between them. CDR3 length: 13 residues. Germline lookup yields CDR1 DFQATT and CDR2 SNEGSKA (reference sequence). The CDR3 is CSARVRGGEKLFF. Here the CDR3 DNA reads TGCAGTGCTAGAGTTCGGGGAGGAGAAAAACTGTTTTTT.

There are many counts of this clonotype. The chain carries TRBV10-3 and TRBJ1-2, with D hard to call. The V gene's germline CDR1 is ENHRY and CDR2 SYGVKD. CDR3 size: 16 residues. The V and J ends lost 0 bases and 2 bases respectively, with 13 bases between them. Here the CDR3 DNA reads TGTGCCATCAGTGAGTCTAAGTATCAGGAGAACTATGGCTACACCTTC. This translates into CAISESKYQENYGYTF.

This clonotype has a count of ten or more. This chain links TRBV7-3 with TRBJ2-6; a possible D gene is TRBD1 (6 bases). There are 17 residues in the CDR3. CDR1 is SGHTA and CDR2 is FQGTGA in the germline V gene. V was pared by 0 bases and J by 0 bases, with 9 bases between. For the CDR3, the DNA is TGTGCCAGCAGCTTAACCCCAGGGGTCTCTGGGGCCAACGTCCTGACTTTC. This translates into CASSLTPGVSGANVLTF.

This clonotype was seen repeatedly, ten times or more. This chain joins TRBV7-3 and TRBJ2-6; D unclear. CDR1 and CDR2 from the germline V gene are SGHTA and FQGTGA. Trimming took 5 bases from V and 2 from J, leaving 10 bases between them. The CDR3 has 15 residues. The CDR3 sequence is CASSPDGPGANVLTF. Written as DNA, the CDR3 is TGTGCCAGCAGCCCCGACGGGCCTGGGGCCAACGTCCTGACTTTC.

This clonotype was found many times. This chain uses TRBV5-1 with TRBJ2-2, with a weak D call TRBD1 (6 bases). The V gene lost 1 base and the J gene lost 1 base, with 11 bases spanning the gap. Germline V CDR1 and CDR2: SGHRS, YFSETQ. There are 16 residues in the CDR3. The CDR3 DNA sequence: TGCGCCAGCAGCTTGTTTACGGGACAGAACACCGGGGAGCTGTTTTTT. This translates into CASSLFTGQNTGELFF.

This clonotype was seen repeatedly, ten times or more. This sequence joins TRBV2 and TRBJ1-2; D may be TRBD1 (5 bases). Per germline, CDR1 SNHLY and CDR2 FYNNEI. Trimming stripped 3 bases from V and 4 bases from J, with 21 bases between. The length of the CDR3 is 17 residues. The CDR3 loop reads CASSEGTVGPLRYGYTF. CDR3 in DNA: TGTGCCAGCAGTGAGGGGACGGTAGGGCCTCTACGCTATGGCTACACCTTC. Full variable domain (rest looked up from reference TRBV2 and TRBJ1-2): EPEVTQTPSHQVTQMGQEVILRCVPISNHLYFYWYRQILGQKVEFLVSFYNNEISEKSEIFDDQFSVERPDGSNFTLKIRSTKLEDSAMYFCASSEGTVGPLRYGYTFGSGTRLTVV.

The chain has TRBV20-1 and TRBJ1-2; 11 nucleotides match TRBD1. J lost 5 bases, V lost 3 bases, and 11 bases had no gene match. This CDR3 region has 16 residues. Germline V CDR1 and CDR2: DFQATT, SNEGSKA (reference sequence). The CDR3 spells CSARTGTGGTGYGYTF. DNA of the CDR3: TGCAGTGCTAGGACCGGGACAGGGGGGACGGGGTATGGCTACACCTTC.

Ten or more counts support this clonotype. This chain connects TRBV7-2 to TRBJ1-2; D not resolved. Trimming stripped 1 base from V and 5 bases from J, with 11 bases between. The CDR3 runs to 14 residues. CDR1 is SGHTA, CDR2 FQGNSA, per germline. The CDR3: CASSLDWGYYGYTF. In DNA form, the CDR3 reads TGTGCCAGCAGCTTAGACTGGGGTTATTATGGCTACACCTTC.

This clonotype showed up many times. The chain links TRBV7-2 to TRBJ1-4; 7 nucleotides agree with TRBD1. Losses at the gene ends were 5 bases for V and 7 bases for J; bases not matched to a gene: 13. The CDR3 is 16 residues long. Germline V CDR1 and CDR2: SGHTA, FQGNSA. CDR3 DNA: TGTGCCAGCAGCCGAGGGGGGAGCCCAGGGGGTGAAAAACTGTTTTTT. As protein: CASSRGGSPGGEKLFF.

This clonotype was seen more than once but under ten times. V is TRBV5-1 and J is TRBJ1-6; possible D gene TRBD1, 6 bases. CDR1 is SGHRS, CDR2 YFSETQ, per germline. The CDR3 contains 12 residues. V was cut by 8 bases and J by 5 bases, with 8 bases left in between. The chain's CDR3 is CASRQDNSPLHF. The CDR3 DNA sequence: TGCGCCAGTCGACAGGATAATTCACCCCTCCACTTT.

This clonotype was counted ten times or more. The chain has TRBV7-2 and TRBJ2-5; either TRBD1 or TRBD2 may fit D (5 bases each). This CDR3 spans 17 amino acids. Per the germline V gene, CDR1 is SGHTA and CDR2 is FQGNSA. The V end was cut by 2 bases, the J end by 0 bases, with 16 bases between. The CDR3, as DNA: TGTGCCAGCAGCTTACCTCTCCGGGGCAGCCACCAAGAGACCCAGTACTTC. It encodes CASSLPLRGSHQETQYF.

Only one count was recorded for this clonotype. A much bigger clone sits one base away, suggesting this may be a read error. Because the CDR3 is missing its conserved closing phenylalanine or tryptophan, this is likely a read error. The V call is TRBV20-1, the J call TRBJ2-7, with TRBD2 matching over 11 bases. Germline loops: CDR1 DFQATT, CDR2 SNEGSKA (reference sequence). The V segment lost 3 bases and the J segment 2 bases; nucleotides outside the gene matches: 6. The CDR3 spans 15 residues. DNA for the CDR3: TGCAGTGCTAGGTCTTGGGGACTAGCGGCCTACGAGCAGTACCTC. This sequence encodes CSARSWGLAAYEQYL.

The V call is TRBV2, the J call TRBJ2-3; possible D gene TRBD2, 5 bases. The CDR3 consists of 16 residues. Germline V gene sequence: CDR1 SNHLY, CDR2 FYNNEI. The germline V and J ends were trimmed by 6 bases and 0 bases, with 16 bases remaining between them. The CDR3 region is CASSIRREASTDTQYF. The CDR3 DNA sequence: TGTGCCAGCAGCATACGCCGGGAAGCTAGCACAGATACGCAGTATTTT. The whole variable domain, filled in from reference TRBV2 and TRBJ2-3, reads EPEVTQTPSHQVTQMGQEVILRCVPISNHLYFYWYRQILGQKVEFLVSFYNNEISEKSEIFDDQFSVERPDGSNFTLKIRSTKLEDSAMYFCASSIRREASTDTQYFGPGTRLTVL.

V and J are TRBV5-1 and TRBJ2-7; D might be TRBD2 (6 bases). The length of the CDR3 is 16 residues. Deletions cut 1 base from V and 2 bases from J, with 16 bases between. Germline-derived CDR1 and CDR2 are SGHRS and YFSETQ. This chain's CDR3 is CASSLSWGGATYEQYF. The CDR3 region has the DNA TGCGCCAGCAGCTTGTCTTGGGGCGGGGCCACCTACGAGCAGTACTTC. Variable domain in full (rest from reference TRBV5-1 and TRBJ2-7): KAGVTQTPRYLIKTRGQQVTLSCSPISGHRSVSWYQQTPGQGLQFLFEYFSETQRNKGNFPGRFSGRQFSNSRSEMNVSTLELGDSALYLCASSLSWGGATYEQYFGPGTRLTVT.

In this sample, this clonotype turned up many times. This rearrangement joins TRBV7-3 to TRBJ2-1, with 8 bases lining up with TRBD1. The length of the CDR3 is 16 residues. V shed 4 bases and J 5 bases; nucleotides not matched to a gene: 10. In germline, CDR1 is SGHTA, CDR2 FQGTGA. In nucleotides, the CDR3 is TGTGCCAGCAGCTCTTCGGGACAGGCCTTAAACAATGAGCAGTTCTTC. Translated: CASSSSGQALNNEQFF.

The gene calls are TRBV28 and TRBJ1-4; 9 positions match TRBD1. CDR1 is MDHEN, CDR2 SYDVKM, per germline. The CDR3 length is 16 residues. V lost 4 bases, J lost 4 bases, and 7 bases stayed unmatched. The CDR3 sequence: CASSSPGTGYNEKLFF. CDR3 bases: TGTGCCAGCAGTTCTCCCGGGACAGGGTATAATGAAAAACTGTTTTTT. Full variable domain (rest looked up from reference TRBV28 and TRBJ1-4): DVKVTQSSRYLVKRTGEKVFLECVQDMDHENMFWYRQDPGLGLRLIYFSYDVKMKEKGDIPEGYSVSREKKERFSLILESASTNQTSMYLCASSSPGTGYNEKLFFGSGTQLSVL.

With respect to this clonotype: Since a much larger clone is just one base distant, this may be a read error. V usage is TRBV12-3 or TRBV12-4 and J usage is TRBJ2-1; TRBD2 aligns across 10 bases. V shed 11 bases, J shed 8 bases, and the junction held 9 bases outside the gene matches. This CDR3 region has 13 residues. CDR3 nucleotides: TGTGCCGGCATTCTAGCGGGAGTCCATGAGCAGTTCTTC. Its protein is CAGILAGVHEQFF.

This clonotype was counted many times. CDR3 amino acids: CASSLAWGYQETQYF. CDR3 coding DNA: TGTGCCAGCAGCTTGGCCTGGGGGTACCAAGAGACCCAGTACTTC. The chain couples TRBV5-8 to TRBJ2-5; D may be TRBD1 or TRBD2 (5 bases each). V lost 0 bases, J lost 0 bases, and 9 bases lay in between. Germline V lookup: CDR1 SGHTS, CDR2 YDEGEE. The CDR3 is 15 residues long. The whole variable domain, filled in from reference TRBV5-8 and TRBJ2-5, reads EAGVTQSPTHLIKTRGQQATLRCSPISGHTSVYWYQQALGLGLQFLLWYDEGEERNRGNFPPRFSGRQFPNYSSELNVNALELEDSALYLCASSLAWGYQETQYFGPGTRLLVL.

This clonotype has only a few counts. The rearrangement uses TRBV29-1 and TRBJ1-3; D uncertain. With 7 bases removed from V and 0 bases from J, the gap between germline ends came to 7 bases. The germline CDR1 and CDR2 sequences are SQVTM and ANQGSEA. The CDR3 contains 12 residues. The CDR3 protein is CSGRNSGNTIYF. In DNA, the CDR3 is TGCAGCGGGCGGAACTCTGGAAACACCATATATTTT.

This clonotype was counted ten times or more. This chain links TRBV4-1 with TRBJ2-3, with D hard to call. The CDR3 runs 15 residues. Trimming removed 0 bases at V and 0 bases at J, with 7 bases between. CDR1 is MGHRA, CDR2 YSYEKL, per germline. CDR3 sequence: CASSQEPSSTDTQYF. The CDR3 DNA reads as TGCGCCAGCAGCCAAGAACCCTCTAGCACAGATACGCAGTATTTT.

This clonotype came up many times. The CDR3 here is CASSLVRWGRSTEQYF. In DNA form, the CDR3 reads TGTGCCAGCAGCTTAGTGCGGTGGGGAAGATCCACCGAGCAGTACTTC. The J gene is TRBJ2-7, the V gene TRBV13; D is unclear. CDR1 and CDR2 from the germline V gene are PRHDT and FYEKMQ (reference sequence). There are 16 residues in the CDR3. Trimming cost V 1 base and J 6 bases, with 19 bases left between them. Full variable domain (rest looked up from reference TRBV13 and TRBJ2-7): AAGVIQSPRHLIKEKRETATLKCYPIPRHDTVYWYQQGPGQDPQFLISFYEKMQSDKGSIPDRFSAQQFSDYHSELNMSSLELGDSALYFCASSLVRWGRSTEQYFGPGTRLTVT.

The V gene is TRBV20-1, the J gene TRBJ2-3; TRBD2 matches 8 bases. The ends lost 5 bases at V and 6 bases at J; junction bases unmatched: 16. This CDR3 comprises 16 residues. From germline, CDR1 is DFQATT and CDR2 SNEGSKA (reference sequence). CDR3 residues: CSACPASGRTTDTQYF. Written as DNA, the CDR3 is TGCAGTGCTTGCCCCGCTAGCGGGCGGACAACGGATACGCAGTATTTT.

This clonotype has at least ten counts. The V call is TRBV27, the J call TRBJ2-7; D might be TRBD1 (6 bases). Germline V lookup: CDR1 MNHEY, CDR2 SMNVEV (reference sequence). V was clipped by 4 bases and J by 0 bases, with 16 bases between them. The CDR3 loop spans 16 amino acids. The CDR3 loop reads CASSSRGGKSSYEQYF. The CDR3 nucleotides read TGTGCCAGCAGTTCCCGTGGGGGCAAGAGCTCCTACGAGCAGTACTTC.

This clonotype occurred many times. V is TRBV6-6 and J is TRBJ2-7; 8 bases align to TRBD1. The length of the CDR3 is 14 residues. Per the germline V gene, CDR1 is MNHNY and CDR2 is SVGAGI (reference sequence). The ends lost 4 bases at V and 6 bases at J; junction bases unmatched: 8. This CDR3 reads CASSSRTGTAEQYF. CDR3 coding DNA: TGTGCCAGCAGTTCTAGGACAGGGACAGCCGAGCAGTACTTC.